What follows are 32 T cell receptor beta chains derived from one specimen sequenced in a study of cytomegalovirus exposure and HLA in healthy donors. Vbeta (60) and Jbeta (13) primers were used in the PCR. The repertoire was sequenced with immunoSEQ multiplex PCR; TCRdb's copy has only in-frame clones and lacks some. The sample has about 150,000 clones; approximately 70% are singletons. Sequenced material: PBMCs. All receptors derive from a woman under 30 in good health and CMV-seronegative.

The chain uses TRBV7-3 and TRBJ2-1; 12 bases agree with TRBD2. The CDR3 is 17 residues long. CDR1 and CDR2 (germline): SGHTA, FQGTGA. The ends lost 1 base at V and 7 bases at J; junction bases unmatched: 8. CDR3 sequence reads: CASSLKASGGVPNEQFF. The CDR3 DNA reads as TGTGCCAGCAGCTTAAAGGCTAGCGGGGGGGTGCCGAATGAGCAGTTCTTC.

The rearrangement joins TRBV7-9 to TRBJ2-5; D is uncertain. The length of the CDR3 is 11 residues. Germline CDR1 reads SEHNR; CDR2 reads FQNEAQ (reference sequence). Trimming left V 5 bases short and J 2 bases short, with 3 bases between. The CDR3 reads CASSQQETQYF. The CDR3 DNA follows: TGTGCCAGCAGCCAACAAGAGACCCAGTACTTC.

This chain joins TRBV12-5 and TRBJ2-2; 16 bases are a match to TRBD2. The V segment lost 5 bases and the J segment 4 bases; nucleotides outside the gene matches: 7. The CDR3 runs 18 residues. Germline values: CDR1 LGHNT, CDR2 FRNRAP. CDR3 nucleotide sequence: TGTGCTAGTGGTCCGGGACTAGCGGGAGGGCCTGGCACCGGGGAGCTGTTTTTT. Protein sequence: CASGPGLAGGPGTGELFF.

The chain couples TRBV19 to TRBJ2-4, with 7 bases lining up with TRBD1. Germline V gives CDR1 LNHDA, CDR2 SQIVND (reference sequence). V lost 5 bases and J lost 1; bases outside the gene matches: 8. The CDR3 is 16 residues long. The CDR3 DNA follows: TGTGCCAGTAGTCAACAGGGGCCGCACGCCAAAAACATTCAGTACTTC. Amino acid sequence: CASSQQGPHAKNIQYF.

For the CDR3, the DNA is TGTGCCAGCAGCGTAGGTGGTAGCGGGGGGGCCCGGGAGCTGTTTTTT. This encodes CASSVGGSGGARELFF. This chain connects TRBV9 to TRBJ2-2, with 11 bases that match TRBD2. J was trimmed by 9 bases and V by 0 bases; bases with no gene match: 7. Per the germline V gene, CDR1 is SGDLS and CDR2 is YYNGEE. The CDR3 runs 16 residues.

The chain couples TRBV27 to TRBJ1-1; D is unresolved. V gave up 6 bases and J gave up 1 base, with 6 bases separating them. The length of the CDR3 is 12 residues. Germline assignment: CDR1 MNHEY and CDR2 SMNVEV (reference sequence). CDR3 sequence reads: CASRRQNTEAFF. CDR3 DNA: TGTGCCAGCAGGCGACAGAACACTGAAGCTTTCTTT.

This chain links TRBV10-3 with TRBJ2-3; possibly TRBD1 for D (6 bases). CDR3 size: 14 residues. Trimming stripped 3 bases from V and 4 bases from J, with 11 bases between. Per germline, CDR1 ENHRY and CDR2 SYGVKD. For the CDR3, the DNA is TGTGCCATCAGTGATGGAAGGACAGCAGATACGCAGTATTTT. Translation: CAISDGRTADTQYF.

The V and J genes are TRBV4-1 and TRBJ2-3; TRBD2 aligns across 9 bases. V lost 2 bases to trimming and J lost 3 bases; unmatched junction nucleotides: 9. The germline gives CDR1 MGHRA, CDR2 YSYEKL. The CDR3 length is 17 residues. This CDR3 is CASSQPREGRRTDTQYF. Here the CDR3 DNA reads TGCGCCAGCAGCCAACCGCGGGAGGGCCGGAGAACAGATACGCAGTATTTT.

This chain connects TRBV7-9 to TRBJ2-3; a weak D match, TRBD2 (6 bases). Deletions cut 1 base from V and 2 bases from J, with 13 bases between. The V gene's germline CDR1 is SEHNR and CDR2 FQNEAQ (reference sequence). The CDR3 length is 16 residues. CDR3 bases: TGTGCCAGCAGCTTAGGGCAGGTAGCGGTCACAGATACGCAGTATTTT. It specifies CASSLGQVAVTDTQYF.

This clone was picked up one time. V gene TRBV4-3 combines with J gene TRBJ2-3; 8 nucleotides match TRBD2. The junction had 7 bases not matched to a gene; V was cut back by 4 bases and J by 7 bases. CDR1 is LGHNA, CDR2 YSLEER, per germline. The CDR3 runs to 14 residues. This CDR3 reads CASSPGAGGNTQYF. CDR3 DNA sequence: TGCGCCAGCAGCCCTGGGGCGGGGGGAAATACGCAGTATTTT.

For this clone: The junction differs from germline at one of its ends, possibly a read error. The chain carries TRBV7-9 and TRBJ1-4; 7 positions match TRBD1. The germline V gene encodes CDR1 SEHNR and CDR2 FQNEAQ (reference sequence). This CDR3 is 14 amino acids long. Here the CDR3 DNA reads TGTGCCAGCAGCCGCCAAGGGACAGACGAAATACTGTTTTTT. Protein: CASSRQGTDEILFF. The full variable domain, in which reference TRBV7-9 and TRBJ1-4 provide the parts outside the CDR3, is DTGVSQNPRHKITKRGQNVTFRCDPISEHNRLYWYRQTLGQGPEFLTYFQNEAQLEKSRLLSDRFSAERPKGSFSTLEIQRTEQGDSAMYLCASSRQGTDEILFFGSGTQLSVL.

The chain joins TRBV29-1 to TRBJ1-2; 7 positions agree with TRBD1. The germline V gene has CDR1 SQVTM and CDR2 ANQGSEA. V was pared by 6 bases and J by 7 bases, with 11 bases of the junction left unmatched. The CDR3 has 13 residues. The CDR3 reads CSVAIETGFGYTF. DNA for the CDR3: TGCAGCGTCGCCATTGAGACAGGGTTTGGCTACACCTTC.

The chain carries TRBV5-4 and TRBJ2-2; D unresolved. The germline gives CDR1 SGHNT, CDR2 YYREEE (reference sequence). Trimming took off 2 bases at V and 0 bases at J, with 2 bases between the two ends. The CDR3 has 13 amino acids. CDR3 sequence reads: CASSFANTGELFF. The DNA for the CDR3 is TGTGCCAGCAGCTTCGCGAACACCGGGGAGCTGTTTTTT. The whole variable domain, remainder taken from reference TRBV5-4 and TRBJ2-2, is ETGVTQSPTHLIKTRGQQVTLRCSSQSGHNTVSWYQQALGQGPQFIFQYYREEENGRGNFPPRFSGLQFPNYSSELNVNALELDDSALYLCASSFANTGELFFGEGSRLTVL.

V is TRBV10-3 and J is TRBJ2-1, with 8 positions matching TRBD1. Germline lookup yields CDR1 ENHRY and CDR2 SYGVKD. The CDR3 is 15 residues long. V was clipped by 3 bases and J by 3 bases; unmatched bases: 4. The CDR3 DNA is TGTGCCATCAGTGACCGCAGGGGGCTCTACAATGAGCAGTTCTTC. Protein sequence: CAISDRRGLYNEQFF.

The genes are TRBV6-5 and TRBJ2-2; unclear D gene. The CDR3 sequence is 12 residues long. Germline V lookup: CDR1 MNHEY, CDR2 SVGAGI. With 3 bases removed from V and 5 bases from J, the gap between germline ends came to 4 bases. The CDR3 DNA is TGTGCCAGCAGTTATCTAACCGGGGAGCTGTTTTTT. Its protein is CASSYLTGELFF.

J is TRBJ1-4 and V is TRBV5-1; 9 bases are a match to TRBD1. The V segment lost 0 bases and the J segment 4 bases; nucleotides outside the gene matches: 1. The CDR3 totals 15 residues. Germline loops: CDR1 SGHRS, CDR2 YFSETQ. CDR3 bases: TGCGCCAGCAGCTTGGACAGGGGGCATAATGAAAAACTGTTTTTT. Its translation is CASSLDRGHNEKLFF.

V and J are TRBV6-1 and TRBJ2-2; 8 bases agree with TRBD1. CDR3 size: 16 residues. V shed 1 base and J 5 bases; nucleotides not matched to a gene: 6. Germline V gene lookup returns CDR1 MNHNS and CDR2 SASEGT. For the CDR3, the DNA is TGTGCCAGCAGTGAAGTTGGTACAGGGGGAACCGGGGAGCTGTTTTTT. This codes for CASSEVGTGGTGELFF.

The table lists this clone with a few counts. This chain joins TRBV2 and TRBJ2-5, with 10 bases matching TRBD2. V was pared by 6 bases and J by 4 bases, with 8 bases of the junction left unmatched. CDR3 length: 15 amino acids. Germline V lookup: CDR1 SNHLY, CDR2 FYNNEI. The CDR3 bases are TGTGCCAGCAGCGATCCTAGCGGGAGCAGAGAGACCCAGTACTTC. Its translation: CASSDPSGSRETQYF.

This clone was seen a few times. The chain couples TRBV10-3 to TRBJ2-1; TRBD1 agrees at 12 bases. V dropped 6 bases and J dropped 2; count of bases not matched to a gene: 5. Germline assignment: CDR1 ENHRY and CDR2 SYGVKD. CDR3 length equals 16 residues. Written as DNA, the CDR3 is TGTGCCATCAGGGACGGGACAGGGGGCACCTACAATGAGCAGTTCTTC. It codes for CAIRDGTGGTYNEQFF.

J is TRBJ2-3 and V is TRBV7-9; D not resolved. The germline CDR1 and CDR2 sequences are SEHNR and FQNEAQ (reference sequence). The CDR3 runs to 13 residues. V dropped 4 bases and J dropped 0 bases, with 5 bases sitting between them. The CDR3: CASSSGSTDTQYF. The CDR3 DNA sequence: TGTGCCAGCAGCTCCGGTAGCACAGATACGCAGTATTTT.

This rearrangement joins TRBV2 to TRBJ2-7; perhaps TRBD1 as D (6 bases). Trimming pared 6 bases from V and 6 bases from J, leaving 24 bases between. Germline CDR1 SNHLY, CDR2 FYNNEI. This CDR3 region has 16 residues. CDR3 nucleotide sequence: TGTGCCAGCAGCGCAATCGGACAGATACCAAGGGGCGAGCAGTACGTC. Its translation is CASSAIGQIPRGEQYV.

The chain employs TRBV19 and TRBJ2-2; D is perhaps TRBD1 (5 bases). Germline V lookup: CDR1 LNHDA, CDR2 SQIVND (reference sequence). The CDR3 is made up of 16 amino acids. The V gene lost 6 bases and the J gene lost 4 bases, with 18 bases spanning the gap. As DNA, the CDR3 is TGTGCCAGTAGAGGCAGGGTTCCCCCGAGCACCGGGGAGCTGTTTTTT. Its protein product is CASRGRVPPSTGELFF.

This clone was detected once. The rearrangement joins TRBV28 to TRBJ1-1, with 7 bases aligning to TRBD1. The J segment lost 0 bases and the V segment lost 5 bases, leaving 6 bases of the junction unmatched. CDR1 is MDHEN and CDR2 is SYDVKM in the germline V gene. The CDR3 runs 15 residues. The CDR3 loop is CASSPGDRLNTEAFF. The CDR3 nucleotides read TGTGCCAGCAGTCCGGGGGACAGACTGAACACTGAAGCTTTCTTT.

This clone was seen only a few times. The V call is TRBV7-9, the J call TRBJ1-1; 7 bases map to TRBD1. The CDR3 sequence is 15 residues long. Looked up from germline, CDR1 is SEHNR and CDR2 is FQNEAQ (reference sequence). J gave up 2 bases and V 2 bases, and 5 bases lay outside the gene matches. This CDR3 reads CASSLKGQANTEAFF. The CDR3 DNA sequence: TGTGCCAGCAGCTTAAAAGGACAGGCAAACACTGAAGCTTTCTTT.

This chain connects TRBV5-6 to TRBJ1-1, with 8 bases matching TRBD1. The CDR3 consists of 18 residues. Per the germline V gene, CDR1 is SGHDT and CDR2 is YYEEEE. Trimming removed 1 base from V and 6 bases from J; junction bases left unmatched: 17. CDR3 coding DNA: TGTGCCAGCAGCTTGTACCCCCGGTCGGACAGGGTTTTCCCTGAAGCTTTCTTT. Amino acid sequence: CASSLYPRSDRVFPEAFF.

This sequence joins TRBV4-1 and TRBJ2-3, with unresolved D. Germline CDR1 reads MGHRA; CDR2 reads YSYEKL. The CDR3 extends over 13 amino acids. Trimming left V 4 bases short and J 5 bases short, with 10 bases between. CDR3 region: CASSPGPLDTQYF. The CDR3 bases are TGCGCCAGCAGCCCTGGGCCTTTAGATACGCAGTATTTT.

The chain combines TRBV4-3 with TRBJ1-1; TRBD1 is a possible D gene (5 bases). This CDR3 is 16 amino acids long. V lost 2 bases, J lost 10 bases, and 23 bases lay in between. Germline values: CDR1 LGHNA, CDR2 YSLEER. The chain's CDR3 is CASSQREPGDKEGAFF. In DNA form, the CDR3 reads TGCGCCAGCAGCCAAAGAGAGCCGGGGGATAAAGAGGGAGCTTTCTTT.

The chain joins TRBV7-9 to TRBJ2-4; 11 positions agree with TRBD2. Germline values: CDR1 SEHNR, CDR2 FQNEAQ (reference sequence). The CDR3 loop spans 15 amino acids. The J segment lost 9 bases and the V segment lost 5 bases, leaving 9 bases of the junction unmatched. In DNA, the CDR3 is TGTGCCAGCAGCAACATCACTAGCGGGGGTCCCATTCAGTACTTC. This codes for CASSNITSGGPIQYF.

The chain joins TRBV7-2 to TRBJ2-5; tentative D call: TRBD1 (5 bases). V shed 2 bases and J shed 7 bases, with 20 bases lying between them. The germline V gene has CDR1 SGHTA and CDR2 FQGNSA. The CDR3 totals 16 residues. CDR3 sequence: CASSLSASKARGTQYF. The CDR3 bases are TGTGCCAGCAGCTTATCAGCTTCGAAGGCTAGGGGGACCCAGTACTTC. The variable domain in full, completed from reference TRBV7-2 and TRBJ2-5, reads GAGVSQSPSNKVTEKGKDVELRCDPISGHTALYWYRQSLGQGLEFLIYFQGNSAPDKSGLPSDRFSAERTGGSVSTLTIQRTQQEDSAVYLCASSLSASKARGTQYFGPGTRLLVL.

The V gene is TRBV7-9, the J gene TRBJ1-2; D is unresolved. This CDR3 region has 14 residues. The germline V and J ends were trimmed by 1 base and 4 bases, with 10 bases remaining between them. CDR1 and CDR2 from the germline V gene are SEHNR and FQNEAQ (reference sequence). The CDR3, as DNA: TGTGCCAGCAGCTTAGAAACACGAACCTATGGCTACACCTTC. Amino acid sequence: CASSLETRTYGYTF.

This chain uses TRBV27 with TRBJ2-1, with TRBD2 matching 10 bases. CDR1 and CDR2 from the germline V gene are MNHEY and SMNVEV (reference sequence). J gave up 0 bases and V 3 bases, and 11 bases lay outside the gene matches. The CDR3 totals 19 residues. CDR3 nucleotide sequence: TGTGCCAGCAGTTTGGGCAACGGACTAGCGGTGAGCTCCTACAATGAGCAGTTCTTC. Translation gives CASSLGNGLAVSSYNEQFF.

A remark on this clone: The sample holds other DNA sequences that translate to the same CDR3. This chain connects TRBV11-2 to TRBJ1-2, with 7 bases matching TRBD1. After removal of 4 bases from V and 3 bases from J, the junction contained 11 bases not matched to a gene. Germline-derived CDR1 and CDR2 are SGHAT and FQNNGV. CDR3 length: 16 residues. The CDR3 region has the DNA TGTGCCAGCAGCTCCCTGCGACAGGGTTCAGACTATGGCTACACCTTC. Translated, it gives CASSSLRQGSDYGYTF.